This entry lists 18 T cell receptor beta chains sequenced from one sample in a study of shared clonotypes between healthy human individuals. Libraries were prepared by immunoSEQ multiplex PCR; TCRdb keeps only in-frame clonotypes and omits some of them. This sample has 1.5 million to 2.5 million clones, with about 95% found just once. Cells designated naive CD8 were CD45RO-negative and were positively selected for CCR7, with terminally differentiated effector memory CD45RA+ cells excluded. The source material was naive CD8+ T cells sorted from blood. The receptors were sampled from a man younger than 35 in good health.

The CDR3 protein is CASSRSTGYTF. The CDR3, as DNA: TGTGCCAGCAGCCGCTCAACCGGCTACACCTTC. The V gene is TRBV28, the J gene TRBJ1-2; D not certain. Germline V gene lookup returns CDR1 MDHEN and CDR2 SYDVKM. V dropped 6 bases and J dropped 8 bases, with 10 bases sitting between them. This CDR3 has 11 residues.

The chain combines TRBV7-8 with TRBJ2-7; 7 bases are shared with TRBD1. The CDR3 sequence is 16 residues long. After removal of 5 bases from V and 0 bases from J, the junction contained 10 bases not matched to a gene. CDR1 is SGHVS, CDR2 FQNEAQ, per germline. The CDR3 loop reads CASSPGTQGSSYEQYF. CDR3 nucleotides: TGTGCCAGCAGCCCAGGGACACAGGGGAGCTCCTACGAGCAGTACTTC. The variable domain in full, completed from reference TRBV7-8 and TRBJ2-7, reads GAGVSQSPRYKVAKRGQDVALRCDPISGHVSLFWYQQALGQGPEFLTYFQNEAQLDKSGLPSDRFFAERPEGSVSTLKIQRTQQEDSAVYLCASSPGTQGSSYEQYFGPGTRLTVT.

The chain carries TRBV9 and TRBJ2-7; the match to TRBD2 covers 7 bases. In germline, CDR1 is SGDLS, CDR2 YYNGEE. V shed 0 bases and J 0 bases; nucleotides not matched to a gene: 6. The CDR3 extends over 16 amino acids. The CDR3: CASSVGFRDYSYEQYF. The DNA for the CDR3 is TGTGCCAGCAGCGTAGGTTTCCGGGACTACTCCTACGAGCAGTACTTC.

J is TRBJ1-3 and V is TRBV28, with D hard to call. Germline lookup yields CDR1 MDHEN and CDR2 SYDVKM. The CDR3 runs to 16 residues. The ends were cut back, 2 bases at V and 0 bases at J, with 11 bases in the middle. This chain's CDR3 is CASSLLGESSGNTIYF. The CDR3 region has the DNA TGTGCCAGCAGTTTACTTGGGGAAAGCTCTGGAAACACCATATATTTT.

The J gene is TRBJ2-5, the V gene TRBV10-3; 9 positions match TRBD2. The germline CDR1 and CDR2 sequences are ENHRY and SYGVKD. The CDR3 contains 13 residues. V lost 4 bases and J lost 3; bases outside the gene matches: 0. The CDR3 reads CAISASGEETQYF. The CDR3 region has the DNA TGTGCCATCAGTGCTAGCGGGGAAGAGACCCAGTACTTC.

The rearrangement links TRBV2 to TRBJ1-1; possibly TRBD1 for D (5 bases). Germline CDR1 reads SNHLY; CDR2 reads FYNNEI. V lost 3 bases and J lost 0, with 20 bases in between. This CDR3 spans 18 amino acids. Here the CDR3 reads CASSERKGRDYMNTEAFF. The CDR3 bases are TGTGCCAGCAGTGAGAGAAAGGGGAGGGATTACATGAACACTGAAGCTTTCTTT.

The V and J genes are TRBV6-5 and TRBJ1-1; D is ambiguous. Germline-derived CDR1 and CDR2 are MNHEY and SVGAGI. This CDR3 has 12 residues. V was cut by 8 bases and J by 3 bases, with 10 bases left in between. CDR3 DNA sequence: TGTGCCAGCCGCTCTTGGGACACTGAAGCTTTCTTT. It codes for CASRSWDTEAFF.

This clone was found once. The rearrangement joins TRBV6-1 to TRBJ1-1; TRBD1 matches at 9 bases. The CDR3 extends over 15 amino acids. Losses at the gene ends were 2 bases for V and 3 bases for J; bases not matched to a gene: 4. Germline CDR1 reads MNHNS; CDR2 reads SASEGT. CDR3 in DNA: TGTGCCAGCAGTGAAACAGGGGGCGCGTACACTGAAGCTTTCTTT. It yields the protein CASSETGGAYTEAFF.

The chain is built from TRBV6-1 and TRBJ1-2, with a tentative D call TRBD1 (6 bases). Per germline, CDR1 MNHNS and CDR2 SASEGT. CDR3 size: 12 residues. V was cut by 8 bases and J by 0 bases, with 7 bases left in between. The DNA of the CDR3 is TGTGCCAGCGGACAGCCTAACTATGGCTACACCTTC. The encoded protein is CASGQPNYGYTF.

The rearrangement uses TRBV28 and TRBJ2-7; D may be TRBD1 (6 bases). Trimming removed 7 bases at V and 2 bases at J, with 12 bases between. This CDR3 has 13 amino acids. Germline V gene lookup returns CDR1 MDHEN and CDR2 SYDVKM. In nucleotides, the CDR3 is TGTGCCAGCATCTCGAGACAGGCCTACGAGCAGTACTTC. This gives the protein CASISRQAYEQYF.

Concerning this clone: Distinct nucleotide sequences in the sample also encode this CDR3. CDR3 loop: CASSPQGTDTQYF. DNA of the CDR3: TGTGCCAGCTCACCCCAGGGGACAGATACGCAGTATTTT. The chain uses TRBV18 and TRBJ2-3; D may be TRBD1 (6 bases). The germline gives CDR1 KGHSH, CDR2 LQKENI. The CDR3 length is 13 residues. Trimming shortened V by 3 bases and J by 3 bases, and 7 bases separated the two germline ends.

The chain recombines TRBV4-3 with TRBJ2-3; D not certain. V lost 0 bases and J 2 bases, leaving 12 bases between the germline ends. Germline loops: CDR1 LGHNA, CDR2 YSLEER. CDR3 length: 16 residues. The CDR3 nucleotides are TGCGCCAGCAGCCAAGAACCAGACCTTATCACAGATACGCAGTATTTT. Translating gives CASSQEPDLITDTQYF.

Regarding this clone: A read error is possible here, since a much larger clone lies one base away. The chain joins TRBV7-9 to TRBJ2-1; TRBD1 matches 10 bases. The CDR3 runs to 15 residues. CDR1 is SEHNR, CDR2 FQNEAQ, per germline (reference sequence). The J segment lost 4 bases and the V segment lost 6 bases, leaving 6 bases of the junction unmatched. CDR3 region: CASRSGTGAYNEQFF. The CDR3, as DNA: TGTGCCAGCAGGTCCGGGACAGGGGCGTACAATGAGCAGTTCTTC. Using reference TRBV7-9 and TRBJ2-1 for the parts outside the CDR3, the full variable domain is DTGVSQNPRHKITKRGQNVTFRCDPISEHNRLYWYRQTLGQGPEFLTYFQNEAQLEKSRLLSDRFSAERPKGSFSTLEIQRTEQGDSAMYLCASRSGTGAYNEQFFGPGTRLTVL.

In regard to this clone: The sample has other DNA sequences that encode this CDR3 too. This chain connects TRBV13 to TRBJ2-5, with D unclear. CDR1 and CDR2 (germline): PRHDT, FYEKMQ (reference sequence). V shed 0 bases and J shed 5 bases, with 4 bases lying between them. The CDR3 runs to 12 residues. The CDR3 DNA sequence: TGTGCCAGCAGCTTAGGCCAGGAGACCCAGTACTTC. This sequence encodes CASSLGQETQYF.

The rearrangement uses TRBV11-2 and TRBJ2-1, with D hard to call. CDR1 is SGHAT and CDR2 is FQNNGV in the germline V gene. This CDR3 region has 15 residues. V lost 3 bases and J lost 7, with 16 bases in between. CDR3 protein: CASSFSLLARNEQFF. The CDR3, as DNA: TGTGCCAGCAGCTTTTCCCTTCTGGCCAGGAATGAGCAGTTCTTC. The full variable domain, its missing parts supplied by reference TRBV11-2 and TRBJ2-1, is EAGVAQSPRYKIIEKRQSVAFWCNPISGHATLYWYQQILGQGPKLLIQFQNNGVVDDSQLPKDRFSAERLKGVDSTLKIQPAKLEDSAVYLCASSFSLLARNEQFFGPGTRLTVL.

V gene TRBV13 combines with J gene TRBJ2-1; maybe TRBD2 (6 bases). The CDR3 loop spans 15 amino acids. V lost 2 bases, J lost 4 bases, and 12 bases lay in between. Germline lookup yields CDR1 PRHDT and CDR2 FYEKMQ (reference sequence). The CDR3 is CASSLLGGTYNEQFF. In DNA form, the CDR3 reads TGTGCCAGCAGCTTATTGGGAGGTACTTACAATGAGCAGTTCTTC. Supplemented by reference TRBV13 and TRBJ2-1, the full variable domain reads AAGVIQSPRHLIKEKRETATLKCYPIPRHDTVYWYQQGPGQDPQFLISFYEKMQSDKGSIPDRFSAQQFSDYHSELNMSSLELGDSALYFCASSLLGGTYNEQFFGPGTRLTVL.

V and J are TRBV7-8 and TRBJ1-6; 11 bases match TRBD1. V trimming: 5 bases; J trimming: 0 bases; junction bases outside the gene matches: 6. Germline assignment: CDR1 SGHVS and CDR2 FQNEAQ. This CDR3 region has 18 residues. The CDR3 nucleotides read TGTGCCAGCAGCGGGGCCGGGACAGGGGGCTCCTATAATTCACCCCTCCACTTT. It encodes CASSGAGTGGSYNSPLHF.

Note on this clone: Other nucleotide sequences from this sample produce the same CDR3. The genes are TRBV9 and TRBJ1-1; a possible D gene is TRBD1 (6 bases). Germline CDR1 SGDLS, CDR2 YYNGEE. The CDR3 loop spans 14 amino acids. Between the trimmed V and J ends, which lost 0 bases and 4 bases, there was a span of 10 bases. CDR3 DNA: TGTGCCAGCAGCGTAGAAGGGGGTGGCACTGAAGCTTTCTTT. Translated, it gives CASSVEGGGTEAFF.